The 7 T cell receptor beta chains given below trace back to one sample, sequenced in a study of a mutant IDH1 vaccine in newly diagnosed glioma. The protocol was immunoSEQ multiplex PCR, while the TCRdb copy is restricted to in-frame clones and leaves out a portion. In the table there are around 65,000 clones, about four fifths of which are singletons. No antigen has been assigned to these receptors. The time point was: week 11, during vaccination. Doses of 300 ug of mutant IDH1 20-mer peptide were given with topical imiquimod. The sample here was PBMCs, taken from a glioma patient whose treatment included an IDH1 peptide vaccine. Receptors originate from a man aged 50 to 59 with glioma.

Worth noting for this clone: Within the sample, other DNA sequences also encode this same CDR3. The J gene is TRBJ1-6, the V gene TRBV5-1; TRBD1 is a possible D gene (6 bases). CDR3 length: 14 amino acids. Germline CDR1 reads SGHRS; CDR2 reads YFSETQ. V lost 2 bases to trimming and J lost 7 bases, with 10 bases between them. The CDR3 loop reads CASSLGRGNSPLHF. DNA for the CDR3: TGCGCCAGCAGCTTAGGCAGGGGCAATTCACCCCTCCACTTT.

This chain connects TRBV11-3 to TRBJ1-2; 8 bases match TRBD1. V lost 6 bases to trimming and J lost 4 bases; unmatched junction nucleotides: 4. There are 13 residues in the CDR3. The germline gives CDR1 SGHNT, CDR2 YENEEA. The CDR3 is CASRRQGSYGYTF. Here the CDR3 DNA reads TGTGCCAGCAGAAGACAGGGGAGCTATGGCTACACCTTC.

The CDR3 here is CATGTPTGWAFF. The CDR3 DNA sequence: TGTGCCACCGGCACTCCGACGGGTTGGGCTTTCTTT. The genes are TRBV15 and TRBJ1-1; D gene ambiguous. The V gene's germline CDR1 is LNHNV and CDR2 YYDKDF (reference sequence). This CDR3 is built from 12 residues. The V and J ends lost 8 bases and 11 bases respectively, with 18 bases between them.

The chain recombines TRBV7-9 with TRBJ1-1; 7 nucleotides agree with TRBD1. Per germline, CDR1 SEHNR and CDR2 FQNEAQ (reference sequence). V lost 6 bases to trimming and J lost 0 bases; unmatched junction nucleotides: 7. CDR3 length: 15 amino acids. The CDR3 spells CASSPTGNMNTEAFF. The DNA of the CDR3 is TGTGCCAGCAGTCCGACAGGGAACATGAACACTGAAGCTTTCTTT.

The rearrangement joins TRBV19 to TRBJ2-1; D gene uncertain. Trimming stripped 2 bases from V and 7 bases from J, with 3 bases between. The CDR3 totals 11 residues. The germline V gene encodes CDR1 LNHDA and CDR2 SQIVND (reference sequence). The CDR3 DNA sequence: TGTGCCAGTAGTATAACTAATGAGCAGTTCTTC. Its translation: CASSITNEQFF.

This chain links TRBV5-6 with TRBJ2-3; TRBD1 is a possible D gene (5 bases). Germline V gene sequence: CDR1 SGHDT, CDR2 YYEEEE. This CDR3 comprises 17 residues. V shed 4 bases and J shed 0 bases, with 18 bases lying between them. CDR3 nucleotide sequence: TGTGCCAGCAGCCCCGTATGGGGCATGACTAGCACAGATACGCAGTATTTT. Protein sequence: CASSPVWGMTSTDTQYF.

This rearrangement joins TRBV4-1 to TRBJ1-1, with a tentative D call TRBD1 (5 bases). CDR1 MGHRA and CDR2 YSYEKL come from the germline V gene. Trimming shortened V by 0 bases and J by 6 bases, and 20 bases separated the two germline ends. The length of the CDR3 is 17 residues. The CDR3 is CASSQDRARASGAEAFF. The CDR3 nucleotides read TGCGCCAGCAGCCAAGATAGGGCCAGGGCGAGTGGCGCTGAAGCTTTCTTT.